One sample yielded the 24 T cell receptor beta chains listed below, sequenced in a study of CD8 T cells in Susac syndrome. RNA, at about 0.45 to 1 ug, was reverse transcribed with random hexamers. TCRdb called the immunoSEQ multiplex PCR reads again in MiXCR, with one record for every CDR3 protein. The sample shows some 110,000 distinct CDR3 sequences, over 95% of them seen only once. Sequenced: CD4+ T cells from PBMCs. These receptors were obtained from a human donor with Susac syndrome.

This clonotype has more than one count but fewer than ten. This chain connects TRBV18 to TRBJ2-7; no definite D call. The germline V gene has CDR1 KGHSH and CDR2 LQKENI. The CDR3 has 14 residues. V lost 3 bases and J 2 bases, leaving 11 bases between the germline ends. DNA for the CDR3: TGTGCCAGCTCACCCAGGACCGAGACCTACGAGCAGTACTTC. Translating gives CASSPRTETYEQYF. The full variable domain, in which reference TRBV18 and TRBJ2-7 provide the parts outside the CDR3, is NAGVMQNPRHLVRRRGQEARLRCSPMKGHSHVYWYRQLPEEGLKFMVYLQKENIIDESGMPKERFSAEFPKEGPSILRIQQVVRGDSAAYFCASSPRTETYEQYFGPGTRLTVT.

The rearrangement links TRBV20-1 to TRBJ2-1, with D maybe TRBD2 (6 bases). The germline CDR1 and CDR2 sequences are DFQATT and SNEGSKA (reference sequence). The germline V and J ends were trimmed by 5 bases and 6 bases, with 17 bases remaining between them. The CDR3 consists of 14 residues. The CDR3 is CSAWRASGSNEQFF. The CDR3 DNA is TGCAGTGCTTGGAGGGCGTCGGGTAGCAATGAGCAGTTCTTC.

Here the CDR3 reads CSVEEPDTDTQYF. The CDR3 DNA is TGCAGCGTTGAAGAACCAGACACAGATACGCAGTATTTT. The V and J genes are TRBV29-1 and TRBJ2-3; D gene unclear. The CDR3 extends over 13 amino acids. Germline V gives CDR1 SQVTM, CDR2 ANQGSEA. The V gene lost 0 bases and the J gene lost 2 bases, with 6 bases spanning the gap.

CDR3 loop: CASSEQFGGGNEQFF. CDR3 in DNA: TGTGCCAGCAGTGAACAGTTTGGGGGGGGCAATGAGCAGTTCTTC. V is TRBV2 and J is TRBJ2-1; 7 bases line up with TRBD2. Germline CDR1 reads SNHLY; CDR2 reads FYNNEI. With V trimmed by 2 bases and J by 6 bases, 7 bases remained unmatched. The CDR3 is made up of 15 amino acids.

The genes are TRBV30 and TRBJ2-2; TRBD1 matches at 7 bases. Germline CDR1 GTSNPN, CDR2 SVGIG (reference sequence). Germline trimming cut 6 bases from V and 0 bases from J; bases unmatched to any gene: 4. The CDR3 runs 14 residues. CDR3 region: CACNRGSNTGELFF. The CDR3 coding sequence is TGTGCCTGCAACAGGGGTTCGAACACCGGGGAGCTGTTTTTT.

The gene calls are TRBV5-1 and TRBJ2-6; no clear D gene. This CDR3 is 13 amino acids long. V gave up 4 bases and J gave up 8 bases, with 10 bases separating them. Germline lookup yields CDR1 SGHRS and CDR2 YFSETQ. In DNA form, the CDR3 reads TGCGCCAGCAGCCCGGATTCGACCAACGTCCTGACTTTC. Amino acids: CASSPDSTNVLTF. Full variable domain (rest looked up from reference TRBV5-1 and TRBJ2-6): KAGVTQTPRYLIKTRGQQVTLSCSPISGHRSVSWYQQTPGQGLQFLFEYFSETQRNKGNFPGRFSGRQFSNSRSEMNVSTLELGDSALYLCASSPDSTNVLTFGAGSRLTVL.

The chain is built from TRBV20-1 and TRBJ1-1; 7 bases agree with TRBD1. Germline V gene sequence: CDR1 DFQATT, CDR2 SNEGSKA (reference sequence). The CDR3 length is 13 residues. V lost 3 bases, J lost 0 bases, and 1 base stayed unmatched. The CDR3: CSARTGLNTEAFF. CDR3 coding DNA: TGCAGTGCTAGGACAGGGTTGAACACTGAAGCTTTCTTT.

The V and J genes are TRBV29-1 and TRBJ1-2; no definite D call. The CDR3 extends over 13 amino acids. Trimming removed 8 bases at V and 2 bases at J, with 15 bases between. Germline CDR1 is SQVTM and CDR2 is ANQGSEA. In DNA form, the CDR3 reads TGCAGCATTGTGGCAGCCTTCAACTATGGCTACACCTTC. The encoded protein is CSIVAAFNYGYTF. Complete variable domain (other parts from reference TRBV29-1 and TRBJ1-2): SAVISQKPSRDICQRGTSLTIQCQVDSQVTMMFWYRQQPGQSLTLIATANQGSEATYESGFVIDKFPISRPNLTFSTLTVSNMSPEDSSIYLCSIVAAFNYGYTFGSGTRLTVV.

V and J are TRBV12-3 or TRBV12-4 and TRBJ1-5, with D hard to call. The CDR3 has 13 amino acids. V shed 2 bases and J shed 9 bases, with 11 bases lying between them. CDR3 region: CASSLIGQGPQHF. The CDR3 DNA sequence: TGTGCCAGCAGTTTAATTGGGCAAGGGCCCCAGCATTTT.

This sequence joins TRBV12-3 or TRBV12-4 and TRBJ1-1; D is unclear. The ends were cut back, 6 bases at V and 1 base at J, with 12 bases in the middle. There are 14 residues in the CDR3. CDR3 protein: CASRPHSSNTEAFF. CDR3 coding DNA: TGTGCCAGCAGACCCCACTCCTCGAACACTGAAGCTTTCTTT.

V gene TRBV27 combines with J gene TRBJ2-1; D is ambiguous. CDR3 length: 10 amino acids. V was pared by 10 bases and J by 5 bases, with 6 bases between. Germline V gene lookup returns CDR1 MNHEY and CDR2 SMNVEV (reference sequence). CDR3 in DNA: TGTGCCATCCGAAACAATGAGCAGTTCTTC. Residues: CAIRNNEQFF.

The chain carries TRBV5-1 and TRBJ2-2, with TRBD1 matching 7 bases. Germline CDR1 is SGHRS and CDR2 is YFSETQ. The CDR3 runs 15 residues. J gave up 1 base and V 1 base, and 1 base lay outside the gene matches. CDR3 bases: TGCGCCAGCAGCTTGCAGGGGGAGAACACCGGGGAGCTGTTTTTT. It specifies CASSLQGENTGELFF.

This clonotype was found once. The rearrangement uses TRBV2 and TRBJ2-5; D is unresolved. The germline V gene has CDR1 SNHLY and CDR2 FYNNEI. Trimming left V 7 bases short and J 5 bases short, with 11 bases between. This CDR3 spans 12 amino acids. CDR3 bases: TGTGCCAGCATCGGGTCGTTGGAGACCCAGTACTTC. As protein: CASIGSLETQYF.

J is TRBJ2-2 and V is TRBV6-2 or TRBV6-3; D may be TRBD1 (5 bases). The CDR3 is 16 residues long. Deletions cut 4 bases from V and 4 bases from J, with 16 bases between. CDR1 MNHEY and CDR2 SVGEGT come from the germline V gene. CDR3 amino acids: CASSSRTTKGTGELFF. The DNA for the CDR3 is TGTGCCAGCAGTTCCAGGACAACTAAAGGCACCGGGGAGCTGTTTTTT.

The rearrangement joins TRBV20-1 to TRBJ1-5; D gene unclear. The ends were cut back, 4 bases at V and 2 bases at J, with 12 bases in the middle. Germline V gene data show CDR1 as DFQATT and CDR2 as SNEGSKA (reference sequence). The CDR3 is 14 residues long. In DNA form, the CDR3 reads TGCAGTGCTAACGGAGGAGGAGGCAATCAGCCCCAGCATTTT. Its translation is CSANGGGGNQPQHF.

The chain links TRBV18 to TRBJ2-5; D may match TRBD1 or TRBD2 (5 bases each). CDR3 length: 13 amino acids. CDR1 is KGHSH, CDR2 LQKENI, per germline. The germline V and J ends were trimmed by 6 bases and 2 bases, with 10 bases remaining between them. DNA of the CDR3: TGTGCCAGCTCGGGGGTTGGTCAAGAGACCCAGTACTTC. Its protein is CASSGVGQETQYF.

The chain links TRBV12-3 or TRBV12-4 to TRBJ1-5, with 8 bases that match TRBD1. V lost 5 bases to trimming and J lost 1 base; unmatched junction nucleotides: 13. The CDR3 has 18 amino acids. In DNA form, the CDR3 reads TGTGCCAGCAGTCCAGGACAGGGCGGTCGAGCGAGCAATCAGCCCCAGCATTTT. This encodes CASSPGQGGRASNQPQHF.

This chain links TRBV25-1 with TRBJ2-1, with 12 bases identical to TRBD2. CDR3 length equals 17 residues. V dropped 8 bases and J dropped 7; count of bases not matched to a gene: 15. CDR1 MGHDK and CDR2 SYGVNS come from the germline V gene. The CDR3: CASSGTSGPAGGNEQFF. The CDR3 coding sequence is TGTGCCAGCTCCGGGACTAGCGGGCCGGCAGGGGGAAATGAGCAGTTCTTC.

This clonotype has just one count. The V and J genes are TRBV3-1 and TRBJ1-5, with 8 bases fitting TRBD1. Germline V gene lookup returns CDR1 LGHDT and CDR2 YNNKEL (reference sequence). The V gene end was trimmed by 2 bases and the J gene end by 5 bases; junction bases not matched to a gene: 2. This CDR3 has 14 amino acids. As DNA, the CDR3 is TGTGCCAGCAGCCAATCAGGGGGCGATCAGCCCCAGCATTTT. It yields the protein CASSQSGGDQPQHF.

The chain carries TRBV29-1 and TRBJ1-1; D is unresolved. Per germline, CDR1 SQVTM and CDR2 ANQGSEA. V dropped 4 bases and J dropped 8 bases, with 11 bases sitting between them. This CDR3 spans 11 amino acids. CDR3 sequence (DNA): TGCAGCGTTGTGGTTACACTGGAAGCTTTCTTT. This codes for CSVVVTLEAFF.

The chain links TRBV7-2 to TRBJ2-7; no definite D call. CDR1 SGHTA and CDR2 FQGNSA come from the germline V gene. The germline V and J ends were trimmed by 1 base and 3 bases, with 7 bases remaining between them. This CDR3 comprises 13 residues. This chain's CDR3 is CASSLGIVYEQYF. The CDR3 nucleotides are TGTGCCAGCAGCTTAGGAATCGTCTACGAGCAGTACTTC.

This chain connects TRBV2 to TRBJ2-2; a possible D gene is TRBD1 (6 bases). The CDR3 runs 14 residues. The V gene's germline CDR1 is SNHLY and CDR2 FYNNEI. The V end was cut by 3 bases, the J end by 4 bases, with 9 bases between. The CDR3 reads CASSDRGGTGELFF. The CDR3 DNA reads TGTGCCAGCAGTGACAGGGGCGGCACCGGGGAGCTGTTTTTT.

This clonotype was detected only a few times. The rearrangement joins TRBV6-6 to TRBJ1-1; no reliable D call. The CDR3 has 12 amino acids. Germline V gives CDR1 MNHNY, CDR2 SVGAGI (reference sequence). The V gene lost 4 bases and the J gene lost 7 bases, with 10 bases spanning the gap. Written as DNA, the CDR3 is TGTGCCAGCAGTTCCACTGGACGTGAAGCTTTCTTT. It encodes CASSSTGREAFF.

J is TRBJ2-1 and V is TRBV7-2; D may be TRBD1 or TRBD2 (7 bases each). CDR1 and CDR2 from the germline V gene are SGHTA and FQGNSA. The CDR3 consists of 18 residues. The V and J ends lost 0 bases and 9 bases respectively, with 24 bases between them. The CDR3 coding sequence is TGTGCCAGCAGCTTAGCGCGGTCGGGACTACAGGGGTTCGGTGAGCAGTTCTTC. Translated, it gives CASSLARSGLQGFGEQFF.